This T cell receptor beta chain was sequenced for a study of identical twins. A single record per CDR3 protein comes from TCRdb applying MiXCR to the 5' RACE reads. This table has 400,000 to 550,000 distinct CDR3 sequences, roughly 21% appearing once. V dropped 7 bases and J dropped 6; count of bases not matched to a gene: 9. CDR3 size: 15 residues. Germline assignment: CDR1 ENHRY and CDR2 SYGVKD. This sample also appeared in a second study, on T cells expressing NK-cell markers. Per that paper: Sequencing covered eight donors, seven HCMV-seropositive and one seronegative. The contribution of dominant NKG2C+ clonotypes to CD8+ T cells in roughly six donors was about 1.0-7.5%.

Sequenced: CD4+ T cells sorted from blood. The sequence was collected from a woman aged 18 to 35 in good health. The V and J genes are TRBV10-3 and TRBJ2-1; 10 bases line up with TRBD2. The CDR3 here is CAINTASGSGNEQFF. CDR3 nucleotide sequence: TGTGCCATCAACACCGCTAGCGGGAGCGGCAATGAGCAGTTCTTC.